One and the same sample provided the 13 T cell receptor beta chains below, sequenced in a study of blood T cell repertoires in COVID-19. This table comes from immunoSEQ multiplex PCR, and its TCRdb copy is limited to in-frame clones, with some not included. The data show 50,000 to 65,000 clones, approximately 82% seen once. The sample comprised peripheral blood. Receptor source: a human donor in a cohort sampled during active COVID-19.

V gene TRBV5-4 combines with J gene TRBJ2-5; the D gene is possibly TRBD2 (6 bases). V was clipped by 4 bases and J by 1 base, with 8 bases between them. The length of the CDR3 is 13 residues. Germline loops: CDR1 SGHNT, CDR2 YYREEE (reference sequence). The CDR3 sequence is CASSRTTQETQYF. In DNA form, the CDR3 reads TGTGCCAGCAGCCGGACTACCCAAGAGACCCAGTACTTC.

The chain couples TRBV5-4 to TRBJ1-2; D is unresolved. This CDR3 has 14 residues. The V gene's germline CDR1 is SGHNT and CDR2 YYREEE (reference sequence). Trimming removed 4 bases at V and 0 bases at J, with 10 bases between. The CDR3 sequence: CASSEAGANYGYTF. The CDR3 nucleotides are TGTGCCAGCAGCGAGGCCGGAGCTAACTATGGCTACACCTTC. Full variable domain (rest looked up from reference TRBV5-4 and TRBJ1-2): ETGVTQSPTHLIKTRGQQVTLRCSSQSGHNTVSWYQQALGQGPQFIFQYYREEENGRGNFPPRFSGLQFPNYSSELNVNALELDDSALYLCASSEAGANYGYTFGSGTRLTVV.

This rearrangement joins TRBV11-1 to TRBJ2-3; possibly TRBD1 for D (6 bases). Germline V gives CDR1 SGHAT, CDR2 FQDESV (reference sequence). V lost 5 bases and J lost 3, with 12 bases in between. The CDR3 is 14 residues long. Here the CDR3 reads CASSPVGGTDTQYF. CDR3 DNA sequence: TGTGCCAGCAGCCCCGTAGGGGGTACAGATACGCAGTATTTT. The full variable domain, rest sourced from reference TRBV11-1 and TRBJ2-3, is EAEVAQSPRYKITEKSQAVAFWCDPISGHATLYWYRQILGQGPELLVQFQDESVVDDSQLPKDRFSAERLKGVDSTLKIQPAELGDSAMYLCASSPVGGTDTQYFGPGTRLTVL.

The chain links TRBV3-1 (or the pseudogene TRBV3-2) to TRBJ1-5; D is possibly TRBD1 (5 bases). The CDR3 runs to 15 residues. Germline V lookup: CDR1 LGHDT, CDR2 YNNKEL (reference sequence). V gave up 5 bases and J gave up 0 bases, with 11 bases separating them. The CDR3 DNA sequence: TGTGCCAGCAGCTGGGGCGGGGCTAGCAATCAGCCCCAGCATTTT. This sequence encodes CASSWGGASNQPQHF.

CDR3 coding DNA: TGCGCCAGCAGCTTGGCCAATCGGGGGACAGTCGCTAACTATGGCTACACCTTC. It specifies CASSLANRGTVANYGYTF. This chain uses TRBV5-1 with TRBJ1-2, with 7 bases fitting TRBD1. The CDR3 covers 18 residues. Germline CDR1 and CDR2: SGHRS and YFSETQ. V shed 0 bases and J 0 bases; nucleotides not matched to a gene: 11.

This clone was seen a single time. This chain connects TRBV23-1 to TRBJ2-7; D is perhaps TRBD1 (5 bases). TRBV23-1 is an ORF, and what it does is uncertain. V was clipped by 3 bases and J by 1 base, with 10 bases between them. The CDR3 has 14 amino acids. The DNA for the CDR3 is TGCGCCAGCAGTCACATACGACAGTCCTACGAGCAGTACTTC. This encodes CASSHIRQSYEQYF.

The V gene is TRBV6-1, the J gene TRBJ2-7; D gene unclear. The ends were cut back, 2 bases at V and 0 bases at J, with 14 bases in the middle. Germline V CDR1 and CDR2: MNHNS, SASEGT. The CDR3 length is 16 residues. The CDR3 reads CASSEQVTDVSYEQYF. The CDR3 DNA is TGTGCCAGCAGTGAACAGGTGACGGATGTCTCCTACGAGCAGTACTTC.

V and J are TRBV2 and TRBJ1-6; a possible D gene is TRBD1 (6 bases). CDR3 length: 14 residues. Trimming took off 7 bases at V and 7 bases at J, with 14 bases between the two ends. Germline values: CDR1 SNHLY, CDR2 FYNNEI. The CDR3 protein is CASKLGAENSPLHF. CDR3 in DNA: TGTGCCAGCAAGTTGGGGGCGGAGAATTCACCCCTCCACTTT.

This chain joins TRBV3-1 (or the pseudogene TRBV3-2) and TRBJ2-1, with 13 bases lining up with TRBD2. There are 15 residues in the CDR3. The germline V gene encodes CDR1 LGHDT and CDR2 YNNKEL (reference sequence). With 7 bases clipped from V and 7 bases from J, the junction kept 7 bases outside the gene matches. For the CDR3, the DNA is TGTGCCAGCAACTCCGGGACTAGCGGGATGAATGAGCAGTTCTTC. Amino acid sequence: CASNSGTSGMNEQFF.

The V call is TRBV19, the J call TRBJ1-5; the D gene is possibly TRBD1 (5 bases). The V end lost 3 bases, the J end lost 4 bases, and 10 bases lay between the germline ends. This CDR3 is 14 amino acids long. From germline, CDR1 is LNHDA and CDR2 SQIVND (reference sequence). In DNA form, the CDR3 reads TGTGCCAGTAGTATTTGGGGCATGAATCAGCCCCAGCATTTT. This codes for CASSIWGMNQPQHF.

This chain joins TRBV18 and TRBJ1-1; D unresolved. The CDR3 is 13 amino acids. Germline assignment: CDR1 KGHSH and CDR2 LQKENI. Trimming shortened V by 2 bases and J by 0 bases, and 4 bases separated the two germline ends. The CDR3 is CASSPIMNTEAFF. The CDR3 DNA is TGTGCCAGCTCACCAATCATGAACACTGAAGCTTTCTTT.

The chain is built from TRBV7-9 and TRBJ2-7; 8 bases match TRBD1. V gave up 4 bases and J gave up 6 bases; unmatched junction bases: 8. CDR1 is SEHNR and CDR2 is FQNEAQ in the germline V gene (reference sequence). This CDR3 is built from 14 residues. The CDR3 sequence is CASSWTGTLVEQYF. CDR3 coding DNA: TGTGCCAGCAGCTGGACAGGGACCCTCGTCGAGCAGTACTTC. Looking up the rest from reference TRBV7-9 and TRBJ2-7 gives the full variable domain: DTGVSQNPRHKITKRGQNVTFRCDPISEHNRLYWYRQTLGQGPEFLTYFQNEAQLEKSRLLSDRFSAERPKGSFSTLEIQRTEQGDSAMYLCASSWTGTLVEQYFGPGTRLTVT.

The rearrangement joins TRBV5-1 to TRBJ2-3; no definite D call. The CDR3 length is 15 residues. Germline assignment: CDR1 SGHRS and CDR2 YFSETQ. V lost 2 bases, J lost 0 bases, and 10 bases lay in between. The CDR3 is CASSFSPTSTDTQYF. In DNA form, the CDR3 reads TGCGCCAGCAGCTTCAGTCCGACTAGCACAGATACGCAGTATTTT.